This T cell receptor (beta chain) is drawn from a study of blood T cell repertoires in COVID-19. Study as a whole: PBMCs, B-cell-depleted T cells, or T cells provided the cDNA or gDNA that made up the material.

Participants were aged roughly 18 to 89 years from around 26 US areas. Grouping used clinical history reported by participants in a survey and questionnaire. The CDR3 totals 11 residues. Trimming cost V 5 bases and J 4 bases, with 3 bases left between them. Germline CDR1 SEHNR, CDR2 FQNEAQ (reference sequence). TCRdb's copy holds only in-frame clones and misses some; the assay was immunoSEQ multiplex PCR. Of 200,000 or so clones in the sample, around 90% were seen once. The genes are TRBV7-9 and TRBJ2-1; D is unresolved. The material sequenced was PBMCs or T cells enriched from blood (not recorded which). The clonotype comes from a man under 40 who had recovered from COVID-19. Here the CDR3 reads CASSAYNEQFF. In DNA form, the CDR3 reads TGTGCCAGCAGCGCGTACAATGAGCAGTTCTTC.